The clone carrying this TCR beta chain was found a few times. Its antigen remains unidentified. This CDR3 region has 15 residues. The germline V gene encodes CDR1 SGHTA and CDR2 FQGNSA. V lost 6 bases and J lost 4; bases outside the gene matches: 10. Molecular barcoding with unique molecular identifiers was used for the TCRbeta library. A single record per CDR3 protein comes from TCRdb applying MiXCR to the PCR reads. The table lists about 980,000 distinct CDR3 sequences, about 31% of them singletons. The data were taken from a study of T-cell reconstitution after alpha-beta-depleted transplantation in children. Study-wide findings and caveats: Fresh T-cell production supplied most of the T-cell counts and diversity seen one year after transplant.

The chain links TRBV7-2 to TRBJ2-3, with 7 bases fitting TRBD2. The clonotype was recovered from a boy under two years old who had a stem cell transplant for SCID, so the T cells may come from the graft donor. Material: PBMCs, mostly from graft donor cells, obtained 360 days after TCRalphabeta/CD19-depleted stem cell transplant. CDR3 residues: CASSRGGVQSDTQYF. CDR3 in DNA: TGTGCCAGCAGTCGGGGAGGGGTTCAGTCAGATACGCAGTATTTT.